This T cell receptor (beta chain) originates from a study of cytomegalovirus exposure and HLA in healthy donors. V was trimmed by 3 bases and J by 1 base, leaving 21 bases between them. CDR3 length: 17 residues. Per the germline V gene, CDR1 is SQVTM and CDR2 is ANQGSEA. The PCR employed 60 Vbeta primers together with 13 Jbeta primers. TCRdb's table, derived via immunoSEQ multiplex PCR, lists solely in-frame clones and lacks some. The repertoire consists of about 80,000 clones, with 60% to 80% occurring once and the leading ten covering less than 25%. This sequence joins TRBV29-1 and TRBJ1-1; possible D gene TRBD1, 5 bases. The clonotype was recovered from a woman in her forties in good health and CMV-seropositive. What was sequenced was PBMCs. This CDR3 is CSVDRGLYGIKNTEAFF. The CDR3 DNA sequence: TGCAGCGTTGATAGGGGATTATATGGAATCAAGAACACTGAAGCTTTCTTT.